This entry describes one T cell receptor (beta chain). What it recognizes is unknown. Germline CDR1 and CDR2: SGHNT and YYREEE (reference sequence). The length of the CDR3 is 15 residues. V gave up 2 bases and J gave up 4 bases; unmatched junction bases: 5. Clones were read by immunoSEQ multiplex PCR, and TCRdb kept only the in-frame ones, dropping some. Of some 170,000 clones in the sample, roughly 90% were seen once. This record comes from a study of T cell responses to AZD1222 COVID-19 vaccine. Study observations and caveats: Donors skewed white British and female; clonal diversity was possibly underestimated. Spike was spanned by vaccine-associated CD4 TCRs, with dominance at 160-218 and 743-854. When two AZD1222 doses had been given, Spike-specific TCR breadth and depth rose. Close to half of spike-specific TCRs reportedly recognize unmutated variant regions.

The rearrangement joins TRBV5-4 to TRBJ2-1; the match to TRBD2 covers 8 bases. This material consisted of peripheral blood, taken 28 days after the second AZD1222 dose. This receptor was obtained from an adult who received the AZD1222 COVID-19 vaccine. CDR3 region: CASSFGSGGYNEQFF. The CDR3 coding sequence is TGTGCCAGCAGCTTCGGGTCGGGGGGGTACAATGAGCAGTTCTTC.